Listed below are T cell receptor beta chains from one sample, sequenced in a study of CD8 T cells in Susac syndrome. TCRdb reprocessed the immunoSEQ multiplex PCR reads via MiXCR and lists one record per CDR3 protein. The sample holds about 120,000 distinct CDR3 sequences, 80% to 95% seen once. Sequenced material: CD4+ T cells from PBMCs. These receptors were taken from a human donor in good health. CDR3s include the opening cysteine and the closing phenylalanine or tryptophan. A D gene is named only where the DNA matches it firmly. Size tells how often a clone was seen (once, few, many) or the class of an expanded clone, and some rows leave it out.

TRBJ2-2 . TRBV5-4 . TGTGCCAGCAGCTTTAGGCAGTCTCCGAGCCTTGGGGAGCTGTTTTTT CASSFRQSPSLGELFF
TRBJ2-7 TRBD1 TRBV5-1 . TGCGCCAGCAGCGTAACGACAGGGGTCAACGAGCAGTACTTC CASSVTTGVNEQYF
TRBJ1-6 TRBD1 TRBV7-9 once TGTGCCAGCAGCTTAGGACAGGGCTTGACACCCCTCCACTTT CASSLGQGLTPLHF
TRBJ2-2 TRBD2 TRBV29-1 . TGCAGCGTTGGGGGACTAGCGGGAGGCTCCCGCGGGGAGCTGTTTTTT CSVGGLAGGSRGELFF
TRBJ2-5 . TRBV25-1 . TGTGCCAGCAGTGAGTTGGGAACCCAAGAGACCCAGTACTTC CASSELGTQETQYF
TRBJ2-1 . TRBV29-1 . TGCAGCGTTAGGCCGGGGGGCGCTTACAATGAGCAGTTCTTC CSVRPGGAYNEQFF
TRBJ2-1 TRBD2 TRBV3-1 once TGTGCCAGCAGCCATCCTAGCGGAAGATACAATGAGCAGTTCTTC CASSHPSGRYNEQFF
TRBJ2-1 TRBD1 TRBV29-1 . TGCAGCGTAGATACAGGGGCCGCCGGCAATGAGCAGTTCTTC CSVDTGAAGNEQFF
TRBJ2-5 TRBD1 TRBV7-2 . TGTGCCAGCAGCCAGACAGGGGAAAAAGAGACCCAGTACTTC CASSQTGEKETQYF
TRBJ2-1 . TRBV5-4 . TGTGCCAGCAGCTTGGTGGGAGGGGGTTACAATGAGCAGTTCTTC CASSLVGGGYNEQFF
TRBJ1-3 . TRBV13 few TGTGCCAGCAGCTTAGGATTTGCTGGAAACACCATATATTTT CASSLGFAGNTIYF
TRBJ1-3 . TRBV11-1 . TGTGCCAGCAGCCAGGAGAGGACTGGAAACACCATATATTTT CASSQERTGNTIYF
TRBJ2-2 . TRBV6-2/TRBV6-3 . TGTGCCAGCAGTTATTCGATCGCGAACACCGGGGAGCTGTTTTTT CASSYSIANTGELFF
TRBJ2-1 . TRBV6-1 . TGTGCCAGCAGTGAAGGGGTCACAAATGAGCAGTTCTTC CASSEGVTNEQFF
TRBJ2-7 TRBD1 TRBV2 . TGTGCCAGCAGCGGAGAACAGGGGATCGGCGAGCAGTACTTC CASSGEQGIGEQYF
TRBJ1-5 TRBD1 TRBV2 . TGTGCCAGCAGACGAACCTGGACAGGGCTGGCCCAGCCCCAGCATTTT CASRRTWTGLAQPQHF
TRBJ1-2 . TRBV10-3 . TGTGCCATCAGTGGGGCCGACAGGAGTCATGGCTACACCTTC CAISGADRSHGYTF
TRBJ1-5 TRBD1 TRBV6-5 few TGTGCCAGCAGTTACTCTCGACAGGGCGATCAGCCCCAGCATTTT CASSYSRQGDQPQHF
TRBJ2-7 TRBD1 TRBV9 . TGTGCCAGCAGCGTAGGTTTCAGACAGGGCATGTACGAGCAGTACTTC CASSVGFRQGMYEQYF
TRBJ1-1 TRBD1 TRBV3-1 . TGTGCCAGCCCGGGACAGTGGATCCCTGAAGCTTTCTTT CASPGQWIPEAFF
TRBJ1-2 TRBD1 TRBV19 . TGTGCCAGTAGTACAAGCTCCGGGACAGTGTATGGCTACACCTTC CASSTSSGTVYGYTF
TRBJ1-1 . TRBV5-1 . TGCGCCAGCAGCTTTTGGACAGTCGGCACTGAAGCTTTCTTT CASSFWTVGTEAFF
TRBJ1-1 . TRBV4-3 . TGCGCCAGCAGCCAAGAGGGTCCAGGTGGCGCTGAAGCTTTCTTT CASSQEGPGGAEAFF
TRBJ2-3 . TRBV6-1 . TGTGCCAGCAGTGAATCTCGGGTTTCAGATACGCAGTATTTT CASSESRVSDTQYF
TRBJ1-2 . TRBV2 . TGTGCCAGCACCGGAGTTCGGGGAGGGTATGGCTACACCTTC CASTGVRGGYGYTF
TRBJ2-2 . TRBV5-6 . TGTGCCAGCAGCTTGGGCCGTTGGTCGGGGGAGCTGTTTTTT CASSLGRWSGELFF
TRBJ1-2 TRBD1 TRBV5-1 . TGCGCCAGCAGCTTGGATCAGGGGGACTATGGCTACACCTTC CASSLDQGDYGYTF
TRBJ1-1 . TRBV29-1 . TGCAGCGTTGTTTTATGGAACACTGAAGCTTTCTTT CSVVLWNTEAFF
TRBJ2-3 . TRBV27 once TGTGCCAGCAGTCGACCGTGGGGAGATACGCAGTATTTT CASSRPWGDTQYF
TRBJ1-1 TRBD1 TRBV7-2 once TGTGCCAGCAGCCGCGGGACAGGCCCTGGCACTGAAGCTTTCTTT CASSRGTGPGTEAFF
TRBJ1-6 . TRBV9 . TGTGCCAGCAGCGTAGATCAGGACCTTTCACCCCTCCACTTT CASSVDQDLSPLHF
TRBJ2-7 TRBD2 TRBV13 . TGTGCCAGCAGGGTAGCGGGAGGTGCCTACGAGCAGTACTTC CASRVAGGAYEQYF
TRBJ1-5 . TRBV20-1 . TGCAGTGCAGGGAGAGCTGGGCTAAGCAATCAGCCCCAGCATTTT CSAGRAGLSNQPQHF
TRBJ1-1 . TRBV29-1 . TGCAGCGGCAAGCAGTCAACGAGCGCTGAAGCTTTCTTT CSGKQSTSAEAFF
TRBJ2-1 . TRBV4-3 . TGCGCCAGCAGCCAAGGTAGGGGAAACTACAATGAGCAGTTCTTC CASSQGRGNYNEQFF
TRBJ2-4 TRBD1 TRBV6-5 . TGTGCCAGCAGTTCTAGTCAGGGGGCCCCCTTAGCCAAAAACATTCAGTACTTC CASSSSQGAPLAKNIQYF
TRBJ2-7 . TRBV27 . TGTGCCAGCAGGGCAGCGAGCTCCTACGAGCAGTACTTC CASRAASSYEQYF
TRBJ1-4 . TRBV20-1 . . CSATDRDGVKNCFF
TRBJ2-7 . TRBV7-9 . TGTGCCAGCAGCCCAACTGCCCCGGGTTCCATCGACGAGCAGTACTTC CASSPTAPGSIDEQYF
TRBJ1-2 TRBD1 TRBV13 once TGTGCCAGCAGCTTAGGGGACAGGGCGACGAACTATGGCTACACCTTC CASSLGDRATNYGYTF